This T cell receptor (beta chain) originates from a study of blood T cell repertoires in COVID-19. Sequenced by immunoSEQ multiplex PCR; TCRdb stores in-frame clones only, minus some. Of 230,000 or so clones in the sample, 80% to 85% were seen once. The CDR3 sequence is 14 residues long. Germline CDR1 PRHDT, CDR2 FYEKMQ (reference sequence). The germline V and J ends were trimmed by 2 bases and 2 bases, with 8 bases remaining between them. The chain couples TRBV13 to TRBJ2-3, with a tentative D call TRBD1 (6 bases). Sequencing was carried out using PBMCs or T cells enriched from blood (not recorded which). The source of this sequence is a middle-aged man who had recovered from COVID-19. CDR3 residues: CASSLRQVTDTQYF. The CDR3 DNA is TGTGCCAGCAGCTTACGACAGGTCACAGATACGCAGTATTTT.